These 24 T cell receptor beta chains originate from one sample sequenced in a study of CD8+CD57+ T cells in acquired aplastic anemia. CDR3 and TCR beta VDJ profiling relied on a genomic DNA template. TCRdb reprocessed the reads via MiXCR and lists one record per CDR3 protein. The sample lists a few hundred thousand distinct CDR3 sequences; approximately 57% were seen once. Individuals selected for sequencing had exhibited CD8+CD57+ cell expansion on flow cytometry. The sequencing sample was made of sorted CD4+, CD8+, or CD8+CD57+ T cells (not recorded which) from PBMCs. These receptors were obtained from a human donor with aplastic anemia.

This clonotype was counted only a few times. The genes are TRBV20-1 and TRBJ1-5; D is perhaps TRBD1 (6 bases). Per germline, CDR1 DFQATT and CDR2 SNEGSKA (reference sequence). CDR3 length: 17 amino acids. Trimming removed 3 bases at V and 4 bases at J, with 22 bases between. CDR3 loop: CSARARLRGALNQPQHF. In nucleotides, the CDR3 is TGCAGTGCTAGGGCCCGGTTGAGGGGGGCGCTGAATCAGCCCCAGCATTTT.

This chain joins TRBV7-2 and TRBJ2-5; tentatively, D is TRBD2 (6 bases). Germline V gene sequence: CDR1 SGHTA, CDR2 FQGNSA. This CDR3 has 13 residues. V dropped 8 bases and J dropped 6 bases, with 16 bases sitting between them. CDR3 residues: CASGGYQMKTQYF. The CDR3 coding sequence is TGTGCCAGCGGGGGGTATCAAATGAAGACCCAGTACTTC.

This clonotype has a count of ten or more. This chain links TRBV7-8 with TRBJ1-3; D is uncertain. The CDR3 has 14 amino acids. The V gene lost 5 bases and the J gene lost 1 base, with 9 bases spanning the gap. CDR1 and CDR2 (germline): SGHVS, FQNEAQ. DNA of the CDR3: TGTGCCAGCAGCCATCTATGGTCTGGAAACACCATATATTTT. Protein: CASSHLWSGNTIYF.

V usage is TRBV25-1 and J usage is TRBJ1-4, with TRBD1 as a possible D gene (6 bases). V was trimmed by 2 bases and J by 5 bases, leaving 12 bases between them. In germline, CDR1 is MGHDK, CDR2 SYGVNS. CDR3 length: 15 residues. This CDR3 is CASSETGIFNEKLFF. CDR3 nucleotides: TGTGCCAGCAGTGAAACAGGGATCTTCAATGAAAAACTGTTTTTT.

The chain carries TRBV6-6 and TRBJ2-5, with D perhaps TRBD1 (5 bases). V was pared by 0 bases and J by 1 base, with 9 bases between. The germline V gene encodes CDR1 MNHNY and CDR2 SVGAGI (reference sequence). The CDR3 loop spans 15 amino acids. The CDR3 coding sequence is TGTGCCAGCAGTTACTCGTTAGACAGCCAAGAGACCCAGTACTTC. Translation gives CASSYSLDSQETQYF.

There are a few counts of this clonotype. The chain has TRBV2 and TRBJ1-5; possibly TRBD1 for D (5 bases). CDR1 and CDR2 (germline): SNHLY, FYNNEI. This CDR3 has 13 residues. Trimming left V 7 bases short and J 5 bases short, with 12 bases between. DNA of the CDR3: TGTGCCAGCAAGACAGTCCGGGATCAGCCCCAGCATTTT. Its protein product is CASKTVRDQPQHF.

This clonotype was counted between two and nine times. J is TRBJ2-1 and V is TRBV2; D is ambiguous. The CDR3 length is 11 residues. Germline CDR1 reads SNHLY; CDR2 reads FYNNEI. V was shortened by 5 bases and J by 5 bases, with 4 bases between the two germline ends. The CDR3 DNA is TGTGCCAGCAGTCCCCACAATGAGCAGTTCTTC. Encoded protein: CASSPHNEQFF.

This clonotype was counted many times. V gene TRBV9 combines with J gene TRBJ2-7; TRBD1 might be the D (6 bases). The germline V gene encodes CDR1 SGDLS and CDR2 YYNGEE. The CDR3 is 14 amino acids. Trimming took 4 bases from V and 3 from J, leaving 14 bases between them. The CDR3 DNA sequence: TGTGCCAGCAGCATTGGACAGTCGTTCTACGAGCAGTACTTC. This sequence encodes CASSIGQSFYEQYF.

The chain uses TRBV7-2 and TRBJ1-6, with a tentative D call TRBD1 (5 bases). Germline CDR1 and CDR2: SGHTA and FQGNSA. The CDR3 covers 19 residues. V lost 2 bases and J 2 bases, leaving 19 bases between the germline ends. The CDR3 sequence: CASSLWVGRGPPYNSPLHF. CDR3 DNA sequence: TGTGCCAGCAGCTTATGGGTGGGGCGGGGACCGCCCTATAATTCACCCCTCCACTTT.

The rearrangement links TRBV7-9 to TRBJ2-1; no reliable D call. The DNA matches TRBJ2-5 better at its end, which makes the J call doubtful. The CDR3 length is 14 residues. From germline, CDR1 is SEHNR and CDR2 FQNEAQ (reference sequence). The CDR3 region has the DNA TGTGCCAGCAGCTTACCCGGACCTACCGAGACCCAGTACTTC. Its translation: CASSLPGPTETQYF.

This sequence joins TRBV7-2 and TRBJ2-7; TRBD2 might be the D (5 bases). V was clipped by 1 base and J by 6 bases, with 13 bases between them. Looked up from germline, CDR1 is SGHTA and CDR2 is FQGNSA. This CDR3 spans 14 amino acids. DNA of the CDR3: TGTGCCAGCAGCTTAGGTCTTCTAGGGAGCGAGCAGTACTTC. Translated, it gives CASSLGLLGSEQYF.

This chain links TRBV12-3 or TRBV12-4 with TRBJ1-2; possibly TRBD1 for D (5 bases). The CDR3 is 13 residues long. The ends were cut back, 5 bases at V and 4 bases at J, with 11 bases in the middle. The chain's CDR3 is CASSVRAGYGYTF. CDR3 nucleotide sequence: TGTGCCAGCAGTGTCAGGGCGGGCTATGGCTACACCTTC.

This clonotype was counted a single time. This chain uses TRBV11-1 with TRBJ2-5, with TRBD2 matching 11 bases. V was clipped by 5 bases and J by 2 bases; unmatched bases: 10. This CDR3 is 17 amino acids long. Germline-derived CDR1 and CDR2 are SGHAT and FQDESV (reference sequence). CDR3 sequence: CASSADPLAGGQETQYF. The CDR3, as DNA: TGTGCCAGCAGCGCGGACCCGCTAGCGGGGGGACAAGAGACCCAGTACTTC.

This clonotype was picked up many times. This chain joins TRBV10-3 and TRBJ2-2; 8 bases map to TRBD2. The CDR3 length is 14 residues. Germline V gives CDR1 ENHRY, CDR2 SYGVKD. Trimming at V came to 8 bases and at J to 2 bases, leaving 4 bases not matched to a gene. The CDR3 loop reads CAILRGGNTGELFF. CDR3 nucleotides: TGTGCCATCCTACGGGGGGGTAACACCGGGGAGCTGTTTTTT.

The chain uses TRBV3-1 and TRBJ1-3; 9 nucleotides line up with TRBD1. The CDR3 sequence is 17 residues long. Per the germline V gene, CDR1 is LGHDT and CDR2 is YNNKEL (reference sequence). Germline trimming cut 6 bases from V and 0 bases from J; bases unmatched to any gene: 9. This chain's CDR3 is CASSRGQGQLSGNTIYF. The CDR3 nucleotides are TGTGCCAGCAGTCGAGGACAGGGGCAACTCTCTGGAAACACCATATATTTT.

This clonotype occurred once. This chain uses TRBV2 with TRBJ2-7; D possibly corresponds to TRBD1 (6 bases). Germline V gene lookup returns CDR1 SNHLY and CDR2 FYNNEI. The CDR3 covers 13 residues. Trimming took off 7 bases at V and 6 bases at J, with 16 bases between the two ends. The CDR3 reads CASNGRGTLEQYF. The CDR3 DNA reads as TGTGCCAGCAATGGACGAGGGACACTCGAGCAGTACTTC.

V is TRBV7-9 and J is TRBJ2-3, with D possibly being TRBD1 or TRBD2 (5 bases each). CDR1 is SEHNR, CDR2 FQNEAQ, per germline (reference sequence). The CDR3 is made up of 16 amino acids. V gave up 6 bases and J gave up 4 bases, with 20 bases separating them. The chain's CDR3 is CASSPGTPRESDTQYF. CDR3 nucleotide sequence: TGTGCCAGCAGTCCCGGGACGCCACGTGAATCAGATACGCAGTATTTT.

The rearrangement uses TRBV6-5 and TRBJ1-6, with D perhaps TRBD1 (6 bases). This CDR3 has 14 residues. Germline V gene lookup returns CDR1 MNHEY and CDR2 SVGAGI. V lost 6 bases to trimming and J lost 8 bases, with 14 bases between them. CDR3 in amino acids: CASSPQGLDSPLHF. CDR3 sequence (DNA): TGTGCCAGCAGCCCCCAGGGGCTGGATTCACCCCTCCACTTT.

This clonotype was observed a handful of times. This is likely a read error, given that the CDR3 carries no conserved phenylalanine or tryptophan at its end. The DNA is omitted, as the CDR3 cannot be located on it reliably, and the CDR3 follows TCRdb's listing. The chain couples TRBV7-9 to TRBJ2-7. Per germline, CDR1 SEHNR and CDR2 FQNEAQ (reference sequence). The CDR3 has 8 residues if both end residues are counted. CDR3 residues: CASSLGGS.

This clonotype appeared once. The chain has TRBV19 and TRBJ1-1, with D possibly TRBD1 on 6 matching bases. Trimming removed 4 bases from V and 4 bases from J, with 13 bases in between. Germline lookup yields CDR1 LNHDA and CDR2 SQIVND (reference sequence). This CDR3 is 14 amino acids long. CDR3 in amino acids: CASSTQGMSTEAFF. The CDR3 nucleotides read TGTGCCAGTAGTACACAGGGAATGAGCACTGAAGCTTTCTTT.

This clonotype was seen repeatedly, ten times or more. The V and J genes are TRBV12-3 or TRBV12-4 and TRBJ2-2; unclear D gene. The CDR3 totals 20 residues. V gave up 3 bases and J gave up 0 bases, with 23 bases separating them. The CDR3 DNA reads TGTGCCAGCAGTTTTAGGCGGCTTGGCGGCATTCCCTCGAACACCGGGGAGCTGTTTTTT. Its protein product is CASSFRRLGGIPSNTGELFF.

The chain combines TRBV10-3 with TRBJ1-6; D not resolved. V was cut by 0 bases and J by 3 bases, with 12 bases left in between. Germline CDR1 reads ENHRY; CDR2 reads SYGVKD. This CDR3 has 17 residues. This chain's CDR3 is CAISESTPRGYNSPLHF. The DNA of the CDR3 is TGTGCCATCAGTGAGTCGACCCCACGTGGCTATAATTCACCCCTCCACTTT.

J is TRBJ2-7 and V is TRBV20-1; 8 bases align to TRBD2. Germline-derived CDR1 and CDR2 are DFQATT and SNEGSKA (reference sequence). The CDR3 length is 15 residues. J gave up 3 bases and V 4 bases, and 11 bases lay outside the gene matches. The CDR3 loop reads CSATSWEAGDYEQYF. The CDR3 DNA sequence: TGCAGTGCTACTTCATGGGAAGCGGGAGACTACGAGCAGTACTTC.

This clonotype was observed at least ten times. The V call is TRBV7-3, the J call TRBJ2-7; tentative D call: TRBD2 (6 bases). This CDR3 region has 15 residues. CDR1 and CDR2 (germline): SGHTA, FQGTGA. Trimming pared 1 base from V and 3 bases from J, leaving 13 bases between. This CDR3 is CASSLNGGVGYEQYF. CDR3 sequence (DNA): TGTGCCAGCAGCTTAAATGGCGGGGTCGGCTACGAGCAGTACTTC.